The 13 T cell receptor beta chains listed next were all sequenced from one sample in a study of regulatory T cells in long-lasting Graves disease. Construction of the TCR beta libraries employed iRepertoire HTBI primers in conjunction with Arm-PCR of CDR3 regions. TCRdb re-called the multiplex PCR reads through MiXCR, storing one row per CDR3 protein. The table includes 650,000 to 850,000 distinct CDR3 sequences, around 30% detected once. Time point meaning: persistent/refractory GD, antithyroid drugs over 5 years with positive TRAb. The TCR library was made from RNA extracted from PBMCs. Here the sequenced sample was peripheral blood mononuclear cells (PBMCs), taken when the disease was refractory, from a patient treated with antithyroid drugs. Receptors originate from a female donor with Graves disease.

The table lists this clonotype with a few counts. The rearrangement uses TRBV14 and TRBJ1-1, with D tentatively TRBD1 (6 bases). Trimming cost V 1 base and J 5 bases, with 8 bases left between them. This CDR3 is built from 13 residues. Germline CDR1 is SGHDN and CDR2 is FVKESK. DNA for the CDR3: TGTGCCAGCAGCCAAGGACAGGTGACTGAAGCTTTCTTT. It encodes CASSQGQVTEAFF. Together with reference TRBV14 and TRBJ1-1, the CDR3 gives the full variable domain: EAGVTQFPSHSVIEKGQTVTLRCDPISGHDNLYWYRRVMGKEIKFLLHFVKESKQDESGMPNNRFLAERTGGTYSTLKVQPAELEDSGVYFCASSQGQVTEAFFGQGTRLTVV.

This clonotype was seen a few times. CDR3 bases: TGTGCCAGTAGTTTTGGTGTCGGCTCCTACGAGCAGTACTTC. Translated, it gives CASSFGVGSYEQYF. The rearrangement links TRBV19 to TRBJ2-7, with D uncertain. In germline, CDR1 is LNHDA, CDR2 SQIVND (reference sequence). V lost 5 bases to trimming and J lost 0 bases, with 11 bases between them. This CDR3 contains 14 residues.

This chain links TRBV29-1 with TRBJ2-7; D is possibly TRBD1 (6 bases). CDR1 and CDR2 from the germline V gene are SQVTM and ANQGSEA. The CDR3 extends over 13 amino acids. Trimming shortened V by 4 bases and J by 6 bases, and 16 bases separated the two germline ends. The CDR3 region is CSVAGQIPFEQYF. CDR3 nucleotide sequence: TGCAGCGTTGCGGGACAAATCCCTTTCGAGCAGTACTTC.

This clonotype was seen just once. The chain joins TRBV6-1 to TRBJ2-7, with 10 bases identical to TRBD2. Germline values: CDR1 MNHNS, CDR2 SASEGT. V lost 6 bases, J lost 3 bases, and 5 bases stayed unmatched. The CDR3 covers 14 residues. The CDR3 here is CASSTPSGGYEQYF. The CDR3 DNA is TGTGCCAGCAGCACCCCTAGCGGGGGCTACGAGCAGTACTTC.

The J gene is TRBJ1-1, the V gene TRBV5-1, with a tentative D call TRBD1 (6 bases). V gave up 4 bases and J gave up 3 bases, with 22 bases separating them. CDR1 and CDR2 from the germline V gene are SGHRS and YFSETQ. This CDR3 is 17 amino acids long. This chain's CDR3 is CASSDDAKVGADTEAFF. The CDR3 DNA is TGCGCCAGCAGCGATGACGCCAAGGTGGGGGCGGACACTGAAGCTTTCTTT.

The rearrangement joins TRBV12-3 or TRBV12-4 to TRBJ1-1, with 7 bases identical to TRBD1. The V and J ends lost 3 bases and 6 bases, in that order; junction bases with no gene match: 4. CDR3 length equals 13 residues. The CDR3 loop reads CASSFTGDSEAFF. The DNA of the CDR3 is TGTGCCAGCAGTTTTACAGGGGACTCTGAAGCTTTCTTT.

The chain joins TRBV20-1 to TRBJ1-2; unclear D gene. CDR1 is DFQATT, CDR2 SNEGSKA, per germline (reference sequence). The V and J ends lost 4 bases and 4 bases respectively, with 13 bases between them. The CDR3 is made up of 13 amino acids. The CDR3 DNA is TGCAGTGCTATAGTTCAACCGGGCTATGGCTACACCTTC. Residues: CSAIVQPGYGYTF.

This sequence joins TRBV29-1 and TRBJ1-1, with D possibly being TRBD1 (6 bases). Trimming took 6 bases from V and 5 from J, leaving 13 bases between them. This CDR3 comprises 12 residues. The V gene's germline CDR1 is SQVTM and CDR2 ANQGSEA. CDR3 in DNA: TGCAGCGTAGGACCGAGGGGGACTGAAGCTTTCTTT. Translation gives CSVGPRGTEAFF.

This clonotype was counted between two and nine times. The CDR3 nucleotides are TGTGCCAGTACCAGGGGCGGTAACATGAACACTGAAGCTTTCTTT. Translating gives CASTRGGNMNTEAFF. The rearrangement joins TRBV19 to TRBJ1-1; perhaps TRBD1 as D (6 bases). The CDR3 is 15 amino acids. The V and J ends lost 7 bases and 0 bases respectively, with 15 bases between them. Germline CDR1 is LNHDA and CDR2 is SQIVND (reference sequence).

J is TRBJ1-6 and V is TRBV6-1; D might be TRBD1 (5 bases). V lost 8 bases to trimming and J lost 7 bases, with 15 bases between them. The CDR3 is made up of 14 amino acids. CDR1 is MNHNS and CDR2 is SASEGT in the germline V gene. This CDR3 reads CASVSMGGNSPLHF. Written as DNA, the CDR3 is TGTGCCAGCGTCTCGATGGGGGGGAATTCACCCCTCCACTTT.

This clonotype occurred many times. The rearrangement links TRBV27 to TRBJ1-1, with a tentative D call TRBD1 (5 bases). V was trimmed by 7 bases and J by 0 bases, leaving 6 bases between them. The V gene's germline CDR1 is MNHEY and CDR2 SMNVEV (reference sequence). This CDR3 is 12 amino acids long. The CDR3 protein is CASKDMNTEAFF. As DNA, the CDR3 is TGTGCCAGCAAGGACATGAACACTGAAGCTTTCTTT.

V and J are TRBV6-1 and TRBJ2-2; TRBD2 matches 7 bases. The CDR3 is 13 amino acids. With V trimmed by 6 bases and J by 6 bases, 4 bases remained unmatched. CDR1 is MNHNS, CDR2 SASEGT, per germline. CDR3 sequence (DNA): TGTGCCAGCAGCCGCACTAGCGCCGGGGAGCTGTTTTTT. Its protein is CASSRTSAGELFF.

The chain couples TRBV12-3 or TRBV12-4 to TRBJ2-7; D gene ambiguous. V shed 4 bases and J shed 3 bases, with 13 bases lying between them. CDR3 length: 14 amino acids. CDR3 loop: CASSYSSTHYEQYF. The CDR3 coding sequence is TGTGCCAGCAGTTACTCGTCTACCCACTACGAGCAGTACTTC.